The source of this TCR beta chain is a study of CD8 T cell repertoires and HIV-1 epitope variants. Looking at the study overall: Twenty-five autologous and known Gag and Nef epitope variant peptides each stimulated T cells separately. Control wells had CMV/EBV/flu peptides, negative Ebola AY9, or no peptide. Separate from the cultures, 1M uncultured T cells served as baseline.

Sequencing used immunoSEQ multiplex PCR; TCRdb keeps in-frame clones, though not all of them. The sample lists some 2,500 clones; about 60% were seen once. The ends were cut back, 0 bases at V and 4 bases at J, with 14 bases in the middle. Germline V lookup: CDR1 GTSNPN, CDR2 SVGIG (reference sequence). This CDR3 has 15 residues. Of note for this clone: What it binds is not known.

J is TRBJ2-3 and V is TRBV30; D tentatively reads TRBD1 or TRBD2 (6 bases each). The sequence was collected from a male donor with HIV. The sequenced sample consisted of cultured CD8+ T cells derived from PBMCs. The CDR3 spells CAWSVGGHTADTQYF. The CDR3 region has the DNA TGTGCCTGGAGTGTAGGGGGGCACACCGCAGATACGCAGTATTTT.